These T cell receptor beta chains were read from a single sample in a study of blood T cell repertoires in COVID-19. The protocol was immunoSEQ multiplex PCR, while the TCRdb copy is restricted to in-frame clones and leaves out a portion. The data contain about 40,000 clones, approximately 90% of them singletons. The sequenced sample was peripheral blood. The origin of the receptors is an elderly woman with active COVID-19. Each CDR3 is given with its conserved first and last residue. The order of the fields is clone size, J gene, V gene, CDR3 length, CDR3 protein. The size of a clone is reported for some rows only, either as once, few or many, or as a class for expanded clones.

abundance: .
j_gene: TRBJ2-6
v_gene: TRBV28
len: 19
CDR3aa: CASSFLQDRLSSGANVLTF

abundance: .
j_gene: TRBJ2-4
v_gene: TRBV5-1
len: 13
CDR3aa: CASSLGTQNIQYF

abundance: few
j_gene: TRBJ2-7
v_gene: TRBV5-1
len: 16
CDR3aa: CASSSSPGQGFYEQYF

abundance: .
j_gene: TRBJ2-6
v_gene: TRBV7-3
len: 14
CDR3aa: CASSLRPGANVLTF

abundance: few
j_gene: TRBJ1-5
v_gene: TRBV15
len: 14
CDR3aa: CATSRDGENQPQHF

abundance: .
j_gene: TRBJ2-5
v_gene: TRBV12-3/TRBV12-4
len: 12
CDR3aa: CASSRSFETQYF

abundance: .
j_gene: TRBJ2-2
v_gene: TRBV11-3
len: 15
CDR3aa: CASRDSGGADGELFF

abundance: few
j_gene: TRBJ2-5
v_gene: TRBV5-4
len: 15
CDR3aa: CASSVGRGLQETQYF

abundance: .
j_gene: TRBJ2-5
v_gene: TRBV14
len: 17
CDR3aa: CASSQDGRTPSPETQYF

abundance: .
j_gene: TRBJ1-2
v_gene: TRBV28
len: 14
CDR3aa: CASTIAGHNSYYTF

abundance: .
j_gene: TRBJ2-5
v_gene: TRBV9
len: 14
CDR3aa: CASSPTSGGETQYF

abundance: .
j_gene: TRBJ1-6
v_gene: TRBV12-3/TRBV12-4
len: 13
CDR3aa: CASSFLELSPLHF

abundance: .
j_gene: TRBJ2-2
v_gene: TRBV9
len: 16
CDR3aa: CASSVKGQGGFGELFF

abundance: .
j_gene: TRBJ1-1
v_gene: TRBV27
len: 15
CDR3aa: CASSPPYSMNTEAFF

abundance: .
j_gene: TRBJ2-5
v_gene: TRBV18
len: 16
CDR3aa: CASSPLSTSGGETQYF

abundance: once
j_gene: TRBJ1-1
v_gene: TRBV11-2
len: 13
CDR3aa: CASSTEINTEAFF

abundance: .
j_gene: TRBJ1-2
v_gene: TRBV27
len: 14
CDR3aa: CASSVRGANYGYTF

abundance: .
j_gene: TRBJ2-2
v_gene: TRBV6-5
len: 14
CDR3aa: CAGGRDRVGGELFF

abundance: .
j_gene: TRBJ2-1
v_gene: TRBV11-2
len: 16
CDR3aa: CASSLDPGRGLNEQFF

abundance: .
j_gene: TRBJ1-6
v_gene: TRBV28
len: 15
CDR3aa: CASSLGRGGNSPLHF

abundance: .
j_gene: TRBJ1-5
v_gene: TRBV28
len: 14
CDR3aa: CASSTTGANQPQHF

abundance: .
j_gene: TRBJ2-7
v_gene: TRBV6-6
len: 12
CDR3aa: CAAAGTPYEQYF

abundance: .
j_gene: TRBJ1-6
v_gene: TRBV5-6
len: 15
CDR3aa: CASSGLTGNNSPLHF

abundance: .
j_gene: TRBJ1-3
v_gene: TRBV28
len: 14
CDR3aa: CASNLRGSGNTIYF

abundance: .
j_gene: TRBJ2-6
v_gene: TRBV7-8
len: 18
CDR3aa: CASSLQGAGLFGANVLTF

abundance: .
j_gene: TRBJ2-5
v_gene: TRBV3-1/TRBV3-2
len: 16
CDR3aa: CASSQYRGQGQETQYF

abundance: .
j_gene: TRBJ2-5
v_gene: TRBV19
len: 14
CDR3aa: CASSGTSGAETQYF

abundance: .
j_gene: TRBJ1-3
v_gene: TRBV4-3
len: 16
CDR3aa: CASSHSIGGSGNTIYF

abundance: .
j_gene: TRBJ2-1
v_gene: TRBV5-5
len: 13
CDR3aa: CASSQGARNEQFF

abundance: .
j_gene: TRBJ2-7
v_gene: TRBV7-2
len: 17
CDR3aa: CASSLEGTLRSSYEQYF

abundance: .
j_gene: TRBJ1-6
v_gene: TRBV27
len: 17
CDR3aa: CASSLSSGSSYNSPLHF

abundance: .
j_gene: TRBJ2-5
v_gene: TRBV5-1
len: 13
CDR3aa: CASSLGLELGQYF

abundance: .
j_gene: TRBJ2-1
v_gene: TRBV7-2
len: 14
CDR3aa: CASSLDGGNNEQFF

abundance: .
j_gene: TRBJ2-5
v_gene: TRBV29-1
len: 12
CDR3aa: CSVEQGGETQYF

abundance: .
j_gene: TRBJ2-5
v_gene: TRBV3-1/TRBV3-2
len: 14
CDR3aa: CASSQDSTQETQYF

abundance: once
j_gene: TRBJ2-7
v_gene: TRBV18
len: 12
CDR3aa: CASSPTSYEQYF

abundance: .
j_gene: TRBJ1-4
v_gene: TRBV19
len: 14
CDR3aa: CASSNRGLNEKLFF

abundance: .
j_gene: TRBJ2-7
v_gene: TRBV6-5
len: 14
CDR3aa: CASSYTGTHGEQYF

abundance: once
j_gene: TRBJ1-2
v_gene: TRBV20-1
len: 11
CDR3aa: CSARGGIGYTF

abundance: .
j_gene: TRBJ2-6
v_gene: TRBV27
len: 19
CDR3aa: CASSLVRGLAYSGANVLTF

abundance: .
j_gene: TRBJ1-6
v_gene: TRBV27
len: 14
CDR3aa: CASSPTTGISPLHF

abundance: .
j_gene: TRBJ1-2
v_gene: TRBV6-2/TRBV6-3
len: 15
CDR3aa: CASSSIGWQRGGYTF

abundance: .
j_gene: TRBJ1-4
v_gene: TRBV28
len: 20
CDR3aa: CASSLPLGQGAIPTNEKLFF

abundance: few
j_gene: TRBJ1-2
v_gene: TRBV28
len: 12
CDR3aa: CASSTGGPGYTF

abundance: .
j_gene: TRBJ2-7
v_gene: TRBV28
len: 18
CDR3aa: CASSSPGTGGFRAGEQYF

abundance: .
j_gene: TRBJ2-6
v_gene: TRBV5-8
len: 16
CDR3aa: CASSRTNRGGANVLTF

abundance: .
j_gene: TRBJ2-6
v_gene: TRBV6-2/TRBV6-3
len: 18
CDR3aa: CASSPAGAGSSGANVLTF

abundance: .
j_gene: TRBJ1-5
v_gene: TRBV3-1/TRBV3-2
len: 12
CDR3aa: CASSQRNQPQHF

abundance: once
j_gene: TRBJ2-5
v_gene: TRBV7-2
len: 18
CDR3aa: CASSPGLAGGWAQETQYF

abundance: .
j_gene: TRBJ2-1
v_gene: TRBV30
len: 16
CDR3aa: CAWSVHRGRYGSEQFF

abundance: .
j_gene: TRBJ1-6
v_gene: TRBV6-5
len: 13
CDR3aa: CASRRTENSPLHF

abundance: .
j_gene: TRBJ1-5
v_gene: TRBV6-1
len: 15
CDR3aa: CASSENRGENQPQHF

abundance: .
j_gene: TRBJ2-5
v_gene: TRBV30
len: 12
CDR3aa: CAWIRGRETQYF

abundance: .
j_gene: TRBJ2-5
v_gene: TRBV5-4
len: 15
CDR3aa: CASSPQRGAGETQYF